This TCR beta chain was identified in a study of blood T cell repertoires in COVID-19. The germline V gene has CDR1 GTSNPN and CDR2 SVGIG (reference sequence). The CDR3 is 16 amino acids. V lost 0 bases and J lost 1, with 13 bases in between. As originally analysed: Amplifying reference gene primers gave estimates of nucleated cell counts. Measured with immunoSEQ multiplex PCR; TCRdb has only the in-frame clones, and not every one. The V and J calls and clone size are taken from that table; D and trimming were inferred from the DNA. The repertoire has under 250,000 clones, less than 85% of them found once; the top ten carry approximately 6%.

V usage is TRBV30 and J usage is TRBJ1-5, with TRBD1 as a possible D gene (6 bases). Sequencing was done on a sample of peripheral blood. The clonotype was recovered from a woman between 65 and 79 years old with acute or convalescent COVID-19. CDR3 coding DNA: TGTGCCTGGAGTGTAAATGGGGGGGCAAGCAATCAGCCCCAGCATTTT. It yields the protein CAWSVNGGASNQPQHF.